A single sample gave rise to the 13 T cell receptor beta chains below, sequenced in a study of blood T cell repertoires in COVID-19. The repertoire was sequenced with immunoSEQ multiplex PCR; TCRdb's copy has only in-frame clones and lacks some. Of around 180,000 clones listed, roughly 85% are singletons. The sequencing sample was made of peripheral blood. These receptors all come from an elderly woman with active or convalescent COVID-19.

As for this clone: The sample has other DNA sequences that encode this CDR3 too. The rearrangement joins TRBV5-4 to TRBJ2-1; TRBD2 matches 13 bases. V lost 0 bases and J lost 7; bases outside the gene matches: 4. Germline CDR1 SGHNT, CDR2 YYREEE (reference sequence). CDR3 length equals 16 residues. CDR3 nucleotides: TGTGCCAGCAGCTTGGCGGGGACTAGCGGGGATAATGAGCAGTTCTTC. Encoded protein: CASSLAGTSGDNEQFF.

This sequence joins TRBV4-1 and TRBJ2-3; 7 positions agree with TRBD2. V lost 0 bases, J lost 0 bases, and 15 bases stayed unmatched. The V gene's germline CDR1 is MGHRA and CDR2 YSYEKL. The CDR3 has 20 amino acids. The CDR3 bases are TGCGCCAGCAGCCAAGATGGGGGGGTACCAGGCTACTCTAGCACAGATACGCAGTATTTT. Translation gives CASSQDGGVPGYSSTDTQYF.

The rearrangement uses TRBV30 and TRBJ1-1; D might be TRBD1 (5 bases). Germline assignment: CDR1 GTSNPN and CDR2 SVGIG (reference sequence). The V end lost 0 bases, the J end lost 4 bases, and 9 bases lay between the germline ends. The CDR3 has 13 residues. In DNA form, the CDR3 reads TGTGCCTGGAGTGTACAAAGGGGCACTGAAGCTTTCTTT. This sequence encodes CAWSVQRGTEAFF.

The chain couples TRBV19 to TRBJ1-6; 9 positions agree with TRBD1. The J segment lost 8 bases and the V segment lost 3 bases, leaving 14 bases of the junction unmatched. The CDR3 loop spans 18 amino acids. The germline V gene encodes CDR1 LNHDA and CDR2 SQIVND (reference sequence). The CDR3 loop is CASSILPPGQGRDSPLHF. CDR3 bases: TGTGCCAGTAGTATCCTACCCCCGGGACAGGGAAGAGATTCACCCCTCCACTTT. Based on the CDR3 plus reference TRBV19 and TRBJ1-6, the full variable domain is DGGITQSPKYLFRKEGQNVTLSCEQNLNHDAMYWYRQDPGQGLRLIYYSQIVNDFQKGDIAEGYSVSREKKESFPLTVTSAQKNPTAFYLCASSILPPGQGRDSPLHFGNGTRLTVT.

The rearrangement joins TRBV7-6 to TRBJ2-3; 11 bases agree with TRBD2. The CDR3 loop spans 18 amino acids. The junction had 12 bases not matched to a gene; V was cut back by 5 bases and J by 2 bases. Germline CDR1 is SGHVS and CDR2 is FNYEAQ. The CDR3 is CASSTRVGTSGSTDTQYF. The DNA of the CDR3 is TGTGCCAGCAGCACTAGAGTAGGGACTAGCGGATCCACAGATACGCAGTATTTT.

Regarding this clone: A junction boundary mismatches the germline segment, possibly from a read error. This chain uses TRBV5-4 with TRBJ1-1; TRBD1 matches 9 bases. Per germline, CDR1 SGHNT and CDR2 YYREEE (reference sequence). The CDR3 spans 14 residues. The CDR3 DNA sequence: TGTGCCAGCAGGTTGGGACAGGGGAACACTGAAGCTTTCTTT. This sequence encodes CASRLGQGNTEAFF.

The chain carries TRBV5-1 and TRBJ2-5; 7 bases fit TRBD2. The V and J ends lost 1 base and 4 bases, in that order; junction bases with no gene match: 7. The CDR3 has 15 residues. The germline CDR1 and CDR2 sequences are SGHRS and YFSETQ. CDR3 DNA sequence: TGCGCCAGCAGCTTGTCTGGCGGGAGTGGAGAGACCCAGTACTTC. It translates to CASSLSGGSGETQYF.

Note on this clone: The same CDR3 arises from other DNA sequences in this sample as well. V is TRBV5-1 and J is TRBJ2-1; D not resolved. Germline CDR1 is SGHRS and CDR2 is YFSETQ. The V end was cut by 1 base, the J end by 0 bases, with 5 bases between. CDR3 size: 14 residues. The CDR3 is CASSLRGSYNEQFF. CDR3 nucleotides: TGCGCCAGCAGCTTGAGAGGCTCCTACAATGAGCAGTTCTTC.

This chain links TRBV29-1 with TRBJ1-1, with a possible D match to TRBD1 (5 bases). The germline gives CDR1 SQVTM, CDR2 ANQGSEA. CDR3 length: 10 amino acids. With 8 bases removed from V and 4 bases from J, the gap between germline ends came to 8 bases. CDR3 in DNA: TGCAGCTACGGGGGCACTGAAGCTTTCTTT. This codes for CSYGGTEAFF. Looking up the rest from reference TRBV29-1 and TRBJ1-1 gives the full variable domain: SAVISQKPSRDICQRGTSLTIQCQVDSQVTMMFWYRQQPGQSLTLIATANQGSEATYESGFVIDKFPISRPNLTFSTLTVSNMSPEDSSIYLCSYGGTEAFFGQGTRLTVV.

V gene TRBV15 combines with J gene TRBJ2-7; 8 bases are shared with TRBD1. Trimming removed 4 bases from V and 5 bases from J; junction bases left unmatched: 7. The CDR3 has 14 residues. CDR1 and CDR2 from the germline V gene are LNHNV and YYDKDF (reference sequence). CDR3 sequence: CATSTRQGIDEQYF. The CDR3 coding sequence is TGTGCCACCAGCACTCGACAGGGGATCGACGAGCAGTACTTC.

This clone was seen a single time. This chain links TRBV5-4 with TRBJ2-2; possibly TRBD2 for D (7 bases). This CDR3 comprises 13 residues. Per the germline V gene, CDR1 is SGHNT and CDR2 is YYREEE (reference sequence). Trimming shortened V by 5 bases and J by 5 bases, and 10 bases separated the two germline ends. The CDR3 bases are TGTGCCAGCAGTGAGGGGGGGACCGGGGAGCTGTTTTTT. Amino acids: CASSEGGTGELFF.

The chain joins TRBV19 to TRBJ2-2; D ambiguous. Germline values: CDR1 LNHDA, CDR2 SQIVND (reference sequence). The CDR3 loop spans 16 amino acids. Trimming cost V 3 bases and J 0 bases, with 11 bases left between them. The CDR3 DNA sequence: TGTGCCAGTAGTATTAGGCAGGTCGCGAACACCGGGGAGCTGTTTTTT. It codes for CASSIRQVANTGELFF.

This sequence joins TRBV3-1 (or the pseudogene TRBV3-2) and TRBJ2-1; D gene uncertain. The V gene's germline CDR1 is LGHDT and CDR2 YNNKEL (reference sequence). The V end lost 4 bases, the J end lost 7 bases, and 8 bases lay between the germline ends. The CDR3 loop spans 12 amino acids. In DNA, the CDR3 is TGTGCCAGCAGCCTCCACTCTAATGAGCAGTTCTTC. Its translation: CASSLHSNEQFF.